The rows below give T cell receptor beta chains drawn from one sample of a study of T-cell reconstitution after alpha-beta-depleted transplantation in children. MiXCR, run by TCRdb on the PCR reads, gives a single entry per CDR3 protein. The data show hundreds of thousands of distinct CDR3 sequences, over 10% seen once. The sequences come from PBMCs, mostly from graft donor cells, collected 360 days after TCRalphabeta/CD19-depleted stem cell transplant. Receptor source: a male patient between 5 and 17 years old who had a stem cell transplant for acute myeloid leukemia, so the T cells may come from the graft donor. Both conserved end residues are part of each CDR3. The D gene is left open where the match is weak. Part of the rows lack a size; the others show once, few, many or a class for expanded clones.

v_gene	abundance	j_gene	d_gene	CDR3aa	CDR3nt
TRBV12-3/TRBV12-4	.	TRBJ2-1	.	CASSLKVAENNEQFF	TGTGCCAGCAGTTTAAAGGTAGCGGAAAACAATGAGCAGTTCTTC
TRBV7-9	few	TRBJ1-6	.	CASSFTGRNSPLHF	TGTGCCAGCAGCTTTACAGGGCGTAATTCACCCCTCCACTTT
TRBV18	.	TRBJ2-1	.	CASSPPVAEDSYNEQFF	TGTGCCAGCTCACCACCGGTCGCAGAGGACTCCTACAATGAGCAGTTCTTC
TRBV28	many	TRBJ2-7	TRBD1	CASTAAGTVDYEQYF	TGTGCCAGCACTGCCGCCGGGACAGTAGACTACGAGCAGTACTTC
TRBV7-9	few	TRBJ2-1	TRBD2	CASSPPASGSYNEQFF	TGTGCCAGCAGCCCCCCGGCTAGCGGCTCCTACAATGAGCAGTTCTTC
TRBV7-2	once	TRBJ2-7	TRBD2	CASSLVPLKRETYEQYF	TGTGCCAGCAGCTTAGTCCCCCTGAAGCGGGAGACCTACGAGCAGTACTTC
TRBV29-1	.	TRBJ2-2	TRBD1	CSVRGRGTNTGELFF	TGCAGCGTGAGGGGCAGGGGGACCAACACCGGGGAGCTGTTTTTT
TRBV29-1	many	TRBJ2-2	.	CSVRRGATGELFF	TGCAGCGTTCGTCGAGGGGCCACCGGGGAGCTGTTTTTT
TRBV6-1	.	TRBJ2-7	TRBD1	CASSGRDRVMLEQYF	TGTGCCAGCAGCGGCCGGGACAGGGTCATGCTCGAGCAGTACTTC
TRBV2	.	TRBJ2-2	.	CASSDREPSGELFF	TGTGCCAGCAGTGACAGGGAACCCTCCGGGGAGCTGTTTTTT
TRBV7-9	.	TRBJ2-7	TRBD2	CASSLDWLAGGNEQYF	TGTGCCAGCAGCTTAGATTGGCTAGCGGGAGGGAACGAGCAGTACTTC
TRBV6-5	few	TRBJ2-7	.	CASSYSKDNYYEQYF	TGTGCCAGCAGTTACTCGAAGGACAATTACTACGAGCAGTACTTC
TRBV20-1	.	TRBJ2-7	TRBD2	CSARDPGTSSYEQYF	TGCAGTGCTAGAGATCCCGGGACTAGCTCCTACGAGCAGTACTTC
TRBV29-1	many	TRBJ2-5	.	CNGGTGGETQYF	TGCAACGGCGGGACCGGTGGAGAGACCCAGTACTTC
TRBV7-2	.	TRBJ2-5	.	CASSTLETQYF	TGTGCCAGCAGCACACTAGAGACCCAGTACTTC
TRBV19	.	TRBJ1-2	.	CASSIPGINYGYTF	TGTGCCAGTAGTATACCAGGAATTAACTATGGCTACACCTTC
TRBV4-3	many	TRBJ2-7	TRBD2	CASSQGTSLYEQYF	TGCGCCAGCAGCCAAGGGACTAGCCTCTACGAGCAGTACTTC
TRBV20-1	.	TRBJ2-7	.	CSTSGTSRGGYEQYF	.
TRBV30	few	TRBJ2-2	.	CAWSFRPKGGELFF	TGTGCCTGGAGTTTCCGTCCCAAGGGCGGGGAGCTGTTTTTT
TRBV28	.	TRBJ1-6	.	CASRSGMVTPLHF	TGTGCCAGCAGGAGTGGTATGGTTACACCCCTCCACTTT
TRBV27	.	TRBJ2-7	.	CASSLAVGGGSYEQYF	TGTGCCAGCAGTTTGGCAGTGGGAGGGGGTTCCTACGAGCAGTACTTC
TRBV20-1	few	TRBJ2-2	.	CSASKPERAVMTGELFF	TGCAGTGCTAGTAAGCCAGAGAGGGCCGTCATGACCGGGGAGCTGTTTTTT
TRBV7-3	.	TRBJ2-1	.	CASSLKRRSNEQSF	TGTGCCAGCAGCTTAAAACGGAGGAGCAATGAGCAGTCCTTC
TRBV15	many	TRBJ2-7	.	CATSRAGSSYEQYF	TGTGCCACCAGCAGGGCAGGGAGCTCCTACGAGCAGTACTTC
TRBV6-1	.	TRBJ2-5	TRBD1	CASTRTGMETQYF	TGTGCCAGCACCCGGACAGGGATGGAGACCCAGTACTTC
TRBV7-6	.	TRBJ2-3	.	CASSPLVGTTDTQYF	TGTGCCAGCAGCCCGCTGGTTGGAACCACAGATACGCAGTATTTT
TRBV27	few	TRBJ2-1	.	CASSLFSGGEQFF	TGTGCCAGCAGTTTATTCTCCGGCGGTGAGCAGTTCTTC
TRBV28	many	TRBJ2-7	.	CASSFYPPDVYEQYF	TGTGCCAGCAGTTTTTACCCCCCGGACGTCTACGAGCAGTACTTC
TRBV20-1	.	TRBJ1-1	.	CSARFHGVYDTEAFF	TGCAGTGCTAGATTCCACGGTGTCTACGACACTGAAGCTTTCTTT
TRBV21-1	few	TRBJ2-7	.	CASTDSDSYEQYF	TGTGCCAGCACCGATTCGGACAGCTACGAGCAGTACTTC
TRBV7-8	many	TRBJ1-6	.	CASSLIGGARDSPLHF	TGTGCCAGCAGCTTAATAGGGGGGGCGCGGGATTCACCCCTCCACTTT
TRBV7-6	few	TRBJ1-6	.	CASSLVAGEGNSPLHF	TGTGCCAGCAGCTTAGTCGCAGGGGAAGGCAATTCACCCCTCCACTTT
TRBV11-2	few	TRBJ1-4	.	CASSLIGVVGGNEKLFF	TGTGCCAGCAGCTTGATCGGGGTCGTCGGGGGGAATGAAAAACTGTTTTTT
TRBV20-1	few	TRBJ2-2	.	CSATGSPNTGELFF	TGCAGTGCTACGGGCAGCCCTAACACCGGGGAGCTGTTTTTT
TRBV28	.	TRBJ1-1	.	CASSLQVAQAFF	TGTGCCAGCAGTTTACAGGTTGCTCAAGCTTTCTTT
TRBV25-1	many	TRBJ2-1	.	CASSEWLAVTAYNEQFF	TGTGCCAGCAGTGAATGGTTGGCTGTTACTGCGTACAATGAGCAGTTCTTC
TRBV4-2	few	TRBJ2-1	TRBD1	CASSQATGEQFF	TGTGCCAGCAGCCAGGCGACAGGGGAGCAGTTCTTC
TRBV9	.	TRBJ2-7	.	CASSVAGANSYEQYF	TGTGCCAGCAGCGTAGCAGGGGCCAACTCCTACGAGCAGTACTTC
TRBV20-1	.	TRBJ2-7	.	CSAPRFPGEQYF	TGCAGTGCCCCTCGTTTTCCAGGGGAGCAGTACTTC
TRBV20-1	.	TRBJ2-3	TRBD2	CSASFTAGGPDTQYF	TGCAGTGCTAGCTTCACAGCGGGAGGGCCAGATACGCAGTATTTT
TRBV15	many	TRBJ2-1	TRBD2	CATSRDLLAGEINEQFF	TGTGCCACCAGCAGAGATCTCCTAGCGGGAGAAATCAATGAGCAGTTCTTC
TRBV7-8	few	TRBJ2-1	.	CASSLARRPSYNEQFF	TGTGCCAGCAGCTTAGCGCGGAGGCCCTCCTACAATGAGCAGTTCTTC